The 27 T cell receptor beta chains given below trace back to one sample, sequenced in a study of vaccination and CD4 T cells after COVID-19. These receptors lack a known antigen. Treatment described: roughly 10-day PBMC culture with coronavirus spike peptide pools or control peptides (ViraFEST assay). An Oncomine TCR Beta short-read assay was used to sequence the DNA from cultured CD4+ T cells. From the PCR reads, TCRdb called clonotypes with MiXCR, one entry per CDR3 protein. This sample has approximately 19,000 distinct CDR3 sequences, with 45% to 65% found just once. What was sequenced was CD4+ T cells from blood, cultured in vitro. The origin of the receptors is a human donor who had recovered from COVID-19.

V and J are TRBV6-1 and TRBJ1-1, with TRBD1 as a possible D gene (5 bases). Germline lookup yields CDR1 MNHNS and CDR2 SASEGT. Trimming left V 3 bases short and J 0 bases short, with 11 bases between. The CDR3 length is 15 residues. The CDR3 sequence is CASSETAYMNTEAFF. The CDR3 DNA sequence: TGTGCCAGCAGTGAGACAGCCTACATGAACACTGAAGCTTTCTTT.

V is TRBV7-2 and J is TRBJ2-7, with D maybe TRBD1 (5 bases). This CDR3 comprises 15 residues. Trimming stripped 1 base from V and 7 bases from J, with 17 bases between. The germline CDR1 and CDR2 sequences are SGHTA and FQGNSA. This CDR3 is CASSLGQGTVWEQYF. DNA of the CDR3: TGTGCCAGCAGCTTAGGGCAGGGTACCGTCTGGGAGCAGTACTTC.

A few counts support this clonotype. This chain joins TRBV19 and TRBJ2-7, with D tentatively TRBD2 (6 bases). Germline V gene lookup returns CDR1 LNHDA and CDR2 SQIVND (reference sequence). This CDR3 has 12 amino acids. Trimming removed 9 bases from V and 7 bases from J, with 16 bases in between. The CDR3 nucleotides are TGTGCCAGACCACACGGGGGTGGGGAGCAGTACTTC. It encodes CARPHGGGEQYF.

The chain uses TRBV2 and TRBJ2-7; 9 bases map to TRBD2. Germline CDR1 SNHLY, CDR2 FYNNEI. The CDR3 runs 14 residues. V gave up 3 bases and J gave up 6 bases; unmatched junction bases: 6. CDR3: CASSDVVAGVEQYF. The CDR3 DNA follows: TGTGCCAGCAGTGATGTAGTAGCGGGGGTCGAGCAGTACTTC. Full variable domain (outside the CDR3, taken from reference TRBV2 and TRBJ2-7): EPEVTQTPSHQVTQMGQEVILRCVPISNHLYFYWYRQILGQKVEFLVSFYNNEISEKSEIFDDQFSVERPDGSNFTLKIRSTKLEDSAMYFCASSDVVAGVEQYFGPGTRLTVT.

This chain links TRBV2 with TRBJ1-5; D not certain. Trimming removed 5 bases at V and 1 base at J, with 3 bases between. This CDR3 has 12 residues. The germline gives CDR1 SNHLY, CDR2 FYNNEI. The CDR3 is CASSRSNQPQHF. In DNA, the CDR3 is TGTGCCAGCAGTAGGAGCAATCAGCCCCAGCATTTT.

The rearrangement joins TRBV30 to TRBJ2-1, with TRBD1 as a possible D gene (7 bases). Looked up from germline, CDR1 is GTSNPN and CDR2 is SVGIG (reference sequence). CDR3 length equals 14 residues. Trimming left V 7 bases short and J 2 bases short, with 15 bases between. Here the CDR3 DNA reads TGTGCCTCCAGGGGGAGCGGGCCCTACAATGAGCAGTTCTTC. Its protein product is CASRGSGPYNEQFF. The full variable domain, its missing parts supplied by reference TRBV30 and TRBJ2-1, is SQTIHQWPATLVQPVGSPLSLECTVEGTSNPNLYWYRQAAGRGLQLLFYSVGIGQISSEVPQNLSASRPQDRQFILSSKKLLLSDSGFYLCASRGSGPYNEQFFGPGTRLTVL.

This chain joins TRBV18 and TRBJ2-7; TRBD1 matches 7 bases. CDR1 is KGHSH and CDR2 is LQKENI in the germline V gene. There are 20 residues in the CDR3. Germline trimming cut 1 base from V and 7 bases from J; bases unmatched to any gene: 25. The CDR3 DNA reads as TGTGCCAGCTCACCACTAGACAGGGCCTCATCTGGTGGCCTCTCTGGTGAGCAGTACTTC. This gives the protein CASSPLDRASSGGLSGEQYF.

This chain connects TRBV20-1 to TRBJ2-5; 7 bases agree with TRBD2. The CDR3 totals 12 residues. Trimming at V came to 4 bases and at J to 10 bases, leaving 9 bases not matched to a gene. Germline CDR1 DFQATT, CDR2 SNEGSKA (reference sequence). The CDR3 nucleotides are TGCAGTGCTAAGCGGGACCTATGGGACCAGTACTTC. It codes for CSAKRDLWDQYF.

This chain links TRBV6-1 with TRBJ1-2; 8 bases align to TRBD1. The CDR3 contains 13 residues. V gave up 4 bases and J gave up 5 bases; unmatched junction bases: 3. Per the germline V gene, CDR1 is MNHNS and CDR2 is SASEGT. The CDR3 sequence is CASSVDRVYGYTF. CDR3 DNA sequence: TGTGCCAGCAGTGTGGACAGGGTTTATGGCTACACCTTC.

The chain carries TRBV3-1 and TRBJ1-2; TRBD1 matches at 9 bases. Germline V lookup: CDR1 LGHDT, CDR2 YNNKEL (reference sequence). With 4 bases clipped from V and 3 bases from J, the junction kept 6 bases outside the gene matches. This CDR3 has 15 residues. DNA for the CDR3: TGTGCCAGCAGCCCCGGACAGGGGCACGACTATGGCTACACCTTC. Its translation: CASSPGQGHDYGYTF. Using reference TRBV3-1 and TRBJ1-2 for the parts outside the CDR3, the full variable domain is DTAVSQTPKYLVTQMGNDKSIKCEQNLGHDTMYWYKQDSKKFLKIMFSYNNKELIINETVPNRFSPKSPDKAHLNLHINSLELGDSAVYFCASSPGQGHDYGYTFGSGTRLTVV.

The V and J genes are TRBV10-3 and TRBJ2-3, with D unresolved. Looked up from germline, CDR1 is ENHRY and CDR2 is SYGVKD. CDR3 size: 15 residues. V gave up 2 bases and J gave up 0 bases, with 9 bases separating them. CDR3 coding DNA: TGTGCCATCAGTGAGCGGGCCACTAGCACAGATACGCAGTATTTT. This encodes CAISERATSTDTQYF.

The chain recombines TRBV2 with TRBJ2-1; possibly TRBD2 for D (6 bases). The CDR3 length is 14 residues. CDR1 and CDR2 from the germline V gene are SNHLY and FYNNEI. V was shortened by 3 bases and J by 7 bases, with 13 bases between the two germline ends. The CDR3 sequence is CASSEMSSENEQFF. The DNA of the CDR3 is TGTGCCAGCAGTGAGATGTCTAGCGAGAATGAGCAGTTCTTC. The full variable domain, its missing parts supplied by reference TRBV2 and TRBJ2-1, is EPEVTQTPSHQVTQMGQEVILRCVPISNHLYFYWYRQILGQKVEFLVSFYNNEISEKSEIFDDQFSVERPDGSNFTLKIRSTKLEDSAMYFCASSEMSSENEQFFGPGTRLTVL.

V gene TRBV15 combines with J gene TRBJ2-7; 10 positions match TRBD1. This CDR3 contains 14 residues. J gave up 5 bases and V 1 base, and 2 bases lay outside the gene matches. The germline V gene encodes CDR1 LNHNV and CDR2 YYDKDF (reference sequence). CDR3 in amino acids: CATSRGQGADEQYF. The DNA of the CDR3 is TGTGCCACCAGCAGAGGACAGGGGGCTGACGAGCAGTACTTC.

J is TRBJ1-2 and V is TRBV3-1; perhaps TRBD1 as D (6 bases). The V end lost 4 bases, the J end lost 8 bases, and 14 bases lay between the germline ends. Germline assignment: CDR1 LGHDT and CDR2 YNNKEL (reference sequence). The CDR3 has 13 amino acids. The CDR3: CASSPGGGWGYTF. The CDR3, as DNA: TGTGCCAGCAGCCCAGGCGGGGGCTGGGGCTACACCTTC. The variable domain in full, completed from reference TRBV3-1 and TRBJ1-2, reads DTAVSQTPKYLVTQMGNDKSIKCEQNLGHDTMYWYKQDSKKFLKIMFSYNNKELIINETVPNRFSPKSPDKAHLNLHINSLELGDSAVYFCASSPGGGWGYTFGSGTRLTVV.

The rearrangement uses TRBV6-2 or TRBV6-3 and TRBJ2-7; D might be TRBD2 (5 bases). Looked up from germline, CDR1 is MNHEY and CDR2 is SVGEGT. V lost 6 bases and J lost 6, with 18 bases in between. The CDR3 is made up of 14 amino acids. The CDR3 DNA is TGTGCCAGCAGACCCGGAGGAGATCGTAGCGAGCAGTACTTC. Protein: CASRPGGDRSEQYF.

This chain uses TRBV27 with TRBJ1-3; perhaps TRBD1 as D (5 bases). The CDR3 is 15 amino acids. Germline CDR1 reads MNHEY; CDR2 reads SMNVEV (reference sequence). The V gene lost 6 bases and the J gene lost 0 bases, with 12 bases spanning the gap. In DNA form, the CDR3 reads TGTGCCAGCAGGCGCAGGGAGGGCTCTGGAAACACCATATATTTT. Encoded protein: CASRRREGSGNTIYF.

This chain connects TRBV6-2 or TRBV6-3 to TRBJ2-7; either TRBD1 or TRBD2 may fit D (5 bases each). The V gene lost 9 bases and the J gene lost 0 bases, with 24 bases spanning the gap. Germline lookup yields CDR1 MNHEY and CDR2 SVGEGT. This CDR3 has 17 amino acids. CDR3 DNA sequence: TGTGCCAGTGCCTATTCGTCGGGGCAAGGGATCTCCTACGAGCAGTACTTC. Translated, it gives CASAYSSGQGISYEQYF.

The V gene is TRBV7-6, the J gene TRBJ2-1, with D tentatively TRBD1 (6 bases). The CDR3 length is 13 residues. Between the trimmed V and J ends, which lost 4 bases and 8 bases, there was a span of 12 bases. The germline V gene has CDR1 SGHVS and CDR2 FNYEAQ. The CDR3 here is CASSSYRAHEQFF. As DNA, the CDR3 is TGTGCCAGCAGCTCCTACAGGGCCCATGAGCAGTTCTTC.

This clonotype was seen more than once but under ten times. CDR3 coding DNA: TGTGCCAGCAGTTTACGACTGTTCACCGGGGAGCTGTTTTTT. Protein: CASSLRLFTGELFF. The chain joins TRBV27 to TRBJ2-2; D ambiguous. CDR1 and CDR2 (germline): MNHEY, SMNVEV (reference sequence). V was trimmed by 2 bases and J by 4 bases, leaving 8 bases between them. The length of the CDR3 is 14 residues.

This chain uses TRBV11-2 with TRBJ1-1, with D perhaps matching TRBD1 (6 bases). Per germline, CDR1 SGHAT and CDR2 FQNNGV. CDR3 length equals 15 residues. Trimming cost V 6 bases and J 5 bases, with 19 bases left between them. The DNA for the CDR3 is TGTGCCAGCAGTTTGTCCGGGGGCCCACATACTGAAGCTTTCTTT. Amino acids: CASSLSGGPHTEAFF.

This chain uses TRBV7-3 with TRBJ2-2; D possibly uses TRBD1 or TRBD2 (5 bases each). Per germline, CDR1 SGHTA and CDR2 FQGTGA. The V end lost 1 base, the J end lost 0 bases, and 9 bases lay between the germline ends. CDR3 size: 16 residues. This CDR3 is CASSLIQGPNTGELFF. In DNA form, the CDR3 reads TGTGCCAGCAGCTTAATTCAGGGACCGAACACCGGGGAGCTGTTTTTT. The variable domain in full, with the rest retrieved from reference TRBV7-3 and TRBJ2-2, is GAGVSQTPSNKVTEKGKYVELRCDPISGHTALYWYRQSLGQGPEFLIYFQGTGAADDSGLPNDRFFAVRPEGSVSTLKIQRTERGDSAVYLCASSLIQGPNTGELFFGEGSRLTVL.

V usage is TRBV18 and J usage is TRBJ2-2; TRBD1 matches at 7 bases. Germline values: CDR1 KGHSH, CDR2 LQKENI. The junction had 1 base not matched to a gene; V was cut back by 3 bases and J by 3 bases. The CDR3 runs to 14 residues. The CDR3 protein is CASSPGTDTGELFF. The CDR3 coding sequence is TGTGCCAGCTCACCGGGGACAGACACCGGGGAGCTGTTTTTT.

This clonotype was picked up a small number of times. V usage is TRBV2 and J usage is TRBJ1-2; D unresolved. The germline CDR1 and CDR2 sequences are SNHLY and FYNNEI. V was clipped by 3 bases and J by 2 bases, with 7 bases between them. There are 13 residues in the CDR3. The CDR3 DNA is TGTGCCAGCAGTGAGAACCGGAACTATGGCTACACCTTC. This codes for CASSENRNYGYTF.

The chain carries TRBV30 and TRBJ2-2, with D uncertain. The CDR3 consists of 14 residues. V was clipped by 4 bases and J by 1 base, with 10 bases between them. Germline values: CDR1 GTSNPN, CDR2 SVGIG (reference sequence). The DNA of the CDR3 is TGTGCCTGGATGGGGTTGAGGAACACCGGGGAGCTGTTTTTT. Translating it yields CAWMGLRNTGELFF.

This rearrangement joins TRBV20-1 to TRBJ1-4, with D possibly being TRBD1 (6 bases). CDR1 DFQATT and CDR2 SNEGSKA come from the germline V gene (reference sequence). Trimming stripped 6 bases from V and 4 bases from J, with 6 bases between. The length of the CDR3 is 11 residues. The CDR3 loop is CSARGNEKLFF. DNA of the CDR3: TGCAGTGCCAGGGGTAATGAAAAACTGTTTTTT.

This clonotype was found a few times. The rearrangement links TRBV20-1 to TRBJ2-7; 8 bases align to TRBD1. The CDR3 has 13 residues. In germline, CDR1 is DFQATT, CDR2 SNEGSKA (reference sequence). Trimming removed 6 bases from V and 2 bases from J; junction bases left unmatched: 6. The CDR3 nucleotides are TGCAGTGCCACCCCGACAGGGGCCTACGAGCAGTACTTC. Translated: CSATPTGAYEQYF.

This clonotype has more than one count but fewer than ten. The chain couples TRBV6-2 or TRBV6-3 to TRBJ2-7; no clear D. The CDR3 runs 14 residues. The germline V and J ends were trimmed by 4 bases and 3 bases, with 13 bases remaining between them. CDR1 is MNHEY and CDR2 is SVGEGT in the germline V gene. For the CDR3, the DNA is TGTGCCAGCAGTTCCTCCGTTGAATACTACGAGCAGTACTTC. Its protein is CASSSSVEYYEQYF.